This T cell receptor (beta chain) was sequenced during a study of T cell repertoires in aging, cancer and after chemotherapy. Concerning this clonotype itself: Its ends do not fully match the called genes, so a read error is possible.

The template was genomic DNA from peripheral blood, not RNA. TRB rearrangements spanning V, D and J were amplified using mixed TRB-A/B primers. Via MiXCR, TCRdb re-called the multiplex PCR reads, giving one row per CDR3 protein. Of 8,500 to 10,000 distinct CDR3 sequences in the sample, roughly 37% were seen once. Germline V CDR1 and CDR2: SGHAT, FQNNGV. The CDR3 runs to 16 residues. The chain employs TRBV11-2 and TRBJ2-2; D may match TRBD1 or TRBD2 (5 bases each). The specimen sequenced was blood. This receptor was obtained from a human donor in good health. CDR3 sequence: CASSTWGNPNTGELFF. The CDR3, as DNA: TGCGCCAGCAGCACCTGGGGGAACCCGAACACCGGGGAGCTGTTTTTT. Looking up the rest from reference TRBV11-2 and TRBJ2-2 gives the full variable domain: EAGVAQSPRYKIIEKRQSVAFWCNPISGHATLYWYQQILGQGPKLLIQFQNNGVVDDSQLPKDRFSAERLKGVDSTLKIQPAKLEDSAVYLCASSTWGNPNTGELFFGEGSRLTVL.